These 23 T cell receptor beta chains were all obtained from the same sample, sequenced in a study of blood T cell repertoires in COVID-19. The protocol was immunoSEQ multiplex PCR, while the TCRdb copy is restricted to in-frame clones and leaves out a portion. The sample has about 210,000 clones; approximately 80% are singletons. Sequenced sample: peripheral blood. These receptors were taken from a man aged 60 to 69 with acute or convalescent COVID-19.

The rearrangement uses TRBV3-1 (or the pseudogene TRBV3-2) and TRBJ1-6; 10 bases match TRBD1. Trimming took 4 bases from V and 4 from J; bases not matched to a gene: 4. This CDR3 has 16 residues. Germline CDR1 reads LGHDT; CDR2 reads YNNKEL (reference sequence). CDR3 residues: CASSPRGQGYNSPLHF. The CDR3 bases are TGTGCCAGCAGCCCACGGGGACAGGGGTATAATTCACCCCTCCACTTT.

The rearrangement joins TRBV19 to TRBJ2-6; 7 bases line up with TRBD2. Germline CDR1 LNHDA, CDR2 SQIVND (reference sequence). The V and J ends lost 1 base and 4 bases, in that order; junction bases with no gene match: 13. The CDR3 loop spans 19 amino acids. As DNA, the CDR3 is TGTGCCAGTAGTATAGGGGGAGGGTTGGCCCGTCCGGGGGCCAACGTCCTGACTTTC. Its protein is CASSIGGGLARPGANVLTF.

The chain is built from TRBV6-4 and TRBJ2-1; D is perhaps TRBD1 (6 bases). CDR1 and CDR2 from the germline V gene are MRHNA and SNTAGT. V gave up 3 bases and J gave up 9 bases, with 15 bases separating them. The CDR3 is 14 amino acids. CDR3 amino acids: CASSEQGPPGEQFF. CDR3 nucleotide sequence: TGTGCCAGCAGTGAGCAGGGGCCCCCCGGTGAGCAGTTCTTC.

V is TRBV18 and J is TRBJ1-2; D remains ambiguous. Trimming left V 6 bases short and J 2 bases short, with 19 bases between. This CDR3 is built from 16 residues. CDR1 is KGHSH and CDR2 is LQKENI in the germline V gene. The CDR3: CASSLDSQTNNYGYTF. In DNA form, the CDR3 reads TGTGCCAGCTCCCTAGATTCTCAGACGAACAACTATGGCTACACCTTC.

V usage is TRBV7-2 and J usage is TRBJ2-3, with 8 bases lining up with TRBD1. V dropped 1 base and J dropped 9; count of bases not matched to a gene: 6. The V gene's germline CDR1 is SGHTA and CDR2 FQGNSA. The CDR3 is made up of 14 amino acids. The CDR3 spells CASSLGGGQGTQYF. The CDR3 nucleotides are TGTGCCAGCAGCTTAGGGGGCGGACAGGGCACGCAGTATTTT.

The chain has TRBV7-8 and TRBJ1-5, with 7 bases aligning to TRBD1. The CDR3 is made up of 15 amino acids. Germline V CDR1 and CDR2: SGHVS, FQNEAQ. J gave up 6 bases and V 1 base, and 6 bases lay outside the gene matches. CDR3 nucleotide sequence: TGTGCCAGCAGCTTAGTCGGGCAGGGGGGTCAGCCCCAGCATTTT. This gives the protein CASSLVGQGGQPQHF.

The chain carries TRBV19 and TRBJ1-4, with TRBD1 matching 7 bases. The germline CDR1 and CDR2 sequences are LNHDA and SQIVND (reference sequence). The J segment lost 2 bases and the V segment lost 6 bases, leaving 6 bases of the junction unmatched. The CDR3 spans 15 residues. The DNA for the CDR3 is TGTGCCAGTAGAGACAGGGAGGATACTAATGAAAAACTGTTTTTT. It codes for CASRDREDTNEKLFF.

This chain connects TRBV4-1 to TRBJ2-4, with D possibly TRBD1 on 5 matching bases. This CDR3 spans 16 amino acids. The V gene lost 4 bases and the J gene lost 8 bases, with 21 bases spanning the gap. Germline V lookup: CDR1 MGHRA, CDR2 YSYEKL. The CDR3 bases are TGCGCCAGCAGCCCCCTCCCCCAGGGAACAGGAGACATTCAGTACTTC. Residues: CASSPLPQGTGDIQYF.

The rearrangement joins TRBV4-1 to TRBJ2-3, with 12 bases aligning to TRBD2. CDR3 length: 18 residues. Germline V gene sequence: CDR1 MGHRA, CDR2 YSYEKL. V dropped 2 bases and J dropped 0; count of bases not matched to a gene: 6. CDR3 DNA: TGCGCCAGCAGCCAACAAACAGGGACTAGCGGGAGCACAGATACGCAGTATTTT. Its protein is CASSQQTGTSGSTDTQYF.

The table lists this clone with a count of one. The CDR3 region has the DNA TGTGCCAGCAGCAAAGGCCTTCTAGCGGGGATTTGCACAGATACGCAGTATTTT. Its translation is CASSKGLLAGICTDTQYF. The J gene is TRBJ2-3, the V gene TRBV21-1; TRBD2, the table's D call, was not compared with the DNA. TRBV21-1 is a recognized pseudogene. CDR3 length equals 18 residues.

V gene TRBV4-2 combines with J gene TRBJ2-3; 8 bases are shared with TRBD1. The junction had 11 bases not matched to a gene; V was cut back by 4 bases and J by 2 bases. This CDR3 comprises 17 residues. In germline, CDR1 is LGHNA, CDR2 YNFKEQ. CDR3 protein: CASSRSGQGGDTDTQYF. Written as DNA, the CDR3 is TGTGCCAGCAGCCGATCTGGACAGGGTGGGGACACAGATACGCAGTATTTT.

CDR3 coding DNA: TGTGCCAGCAGCAATAGTTGGACTGATCTTGGGCCTTCCTACAATGAGCAGTTCTTC. This codes for CASSNSWTDLGPSYNEQFF. J is TRBJ2-1 and V is TRBV21-1; TRBD2 was called by the table and not checked on the DNA. TRBV21-1 is shown as a pseudogene. The CDR3 consists of 19 residues.

The chain employs TRBV11-3 and TRBJ2-7, with a possible D match to TRBD1 (5 bases). The germline CDR1 and CDR2 sequences are SGHNT and YENEEA. CDR3 length: 16 amino acids. V lost 1 base to trimming and J lost 1 base, with 14 bases between them. The CDR3 loop is CASSLGGGAESYEQYF. The DNA for the CDR3 is TGTGCCAGCAGCTTAGGTGGTGGGGCGGAATCCTACGAGCAGTACTTC. Together with reference TRBV11-3 and TRBJ2-7, the CDR3 gives the full variable domain: EAGVVQSPRYKIIEKKQPVAFWCNPISGHNTLYWYLQNLGQGPELLIRYENEEAVDDSQLPKDRFSAERLKGVDSTLKIQPAELGDSAVYLCASSLGGGAESYEQYFGPGTRLTVT.

V gene TRBV5-1 combines with J gene TRBJ2-1, with TRBD2 matching 13 bases. The CDR3 has 19 amino acids. Germline V gene sequence: CDR1 SGHRS, CDR2 YFSETQ. Losses at the gene ends were 4 bases for V and 3 bases for J; bases not matched to a gene: 13. In DNA, the CDR3 is TGCGCCAGCAGCATCCTGACTAGCGGGGGGCCAACGATCTACAATGAGCAGTTCTTC. This gives the protein CASSILTSGGPTIYNEQFF.

The V call is TRBV6-2 or TRBV6-3, the J call TRBJ2-3; a possible D gene is TRBD1 (5 bases). With 0 bases removed from V and 1 base from J, the gap between germline ends came to 8 bases. The CDR3 has 15 residues. The germline CDR1 and CDR2 sequences are MNHEY and SVGEGT. In DNA form, the CDR3 reads TGTGCCAGCAGTTACTCGATAGGGGGCACAGATACGCAGTATTTT. This codes for CASSYSIGGTDTQYF.

This rearrangement joins TRBV29-1 to TRBJ2-7; 7 nucleotides match TRBD2. Trimming removed 5 bases from V and 2 bases from J; junction bases left unmatched: 3. Germline CDR1 SQVTM, CDR2 ANQGSEA. The CDR3 extends over 12 amino acids. CDR3 sequence (DNA): TGCAGCGTTACAAGCGGGGCCTACGAGCAGTACTTC. It yields the protein CSVTSGAYEQYF.

CDR3 nucleotides: TGTGCCACCAGTGATAAGGGGAACAATGAGCAGTTCTTC. Translation gives CATSDKGNNEQFF. The chain carries TRBV24-1 and TRBJ2-1; D possibly corresponds to TRBD1 (5 bases). The CDR3 runs 13 residues. V lost 3 bases and J 5 bases, leaving 7 bases between the germline ends. Per germline, CDR1 KGHDR and CDR2 SFDVKD.

The V call is TRBV7-4, the J call TRBJ1-5, with 10 bases lining up with TRBD1. With 0 bases clipped from V and 0 bases from J, the junction kept 14 bases outside the gene matches. CDR3 size: 21 residues. From germline, CDR1 is SGHVT and CDR2 SQSDAQ. CDR3 bases: TGTGCCAGCAGCTTAGCGGGACAGGGGACGGTTTTTACATATAGCAATCAGCCCCAGCATTTT. Encoded protein: CASSLAGQGTVFTYSNQPQHF.

This clone was detected only a few times. This chain connects TRBV18 to TRBJ2-4, with D tentatively TRBD2 (5 bases). Germline loops: CDR1 KGHSH, CDR2 LQKENI. Trimming removed 1 base at V and 8 bases at J, with 18 bases between. The CDR3 runs to 16 residues. The CDR3 coding sequence is TGTGCCAGCTCACCACGCGGTTCGAGCGGACGGGACATTCAGTACTTC. It is translated as CASSPRGSSGRDIQYF.

The chain couples TRBV4-2 to TRBJ2-3; 7 bases match TRBD2. V shed 1 base, J shed 7 bases, and the junction held 8 bases outside the gene matches. The CDR3 runs 15 residues. CDR1 and CDR2 (germline): LGHNA, YNFKEQ. The CDR3 loop reads CASSQVQAGANTQYF. CDR3 in DNA: TGTGCCAGCAGCCAAGTTCAGGCGGGAGCTAATACGCAGTATTTT.

DNA of the CDR3: TGTGCCAGCAGCGTAGAGCAGGGGGTCAGAGCCACCGGGGAGCTGTTTTTT. Translating gives CASSVEQGVRATGELFF. This chain joins TRBV9 and TRBJ2-2; 7 nucleotides line up with TRBD1. This CDR3 is built from 17 residues. CDR1 SGDLS and CDR2 YYNGEE come from the germline V gene. The ends lost 0 bases at V and 4 bases at J; junction bases unmatched: 9.

The chain combines TRBV7-3 with TRBJ2-2; D may be TRBD2 (6 bases). The CDR3 loop spans 19 amino acids. Germline-derived CDR1 and CDR2 are SGHTA and FQGTGA. V was shortened by 4 bases and J by 7 bases, with 28 bases between the two germline ends. In nucleotides, the CDR3 is TGTGCCAGCAGCTCCCAGCCAGTTGGGGGGAGTAGTCGTAGCGGGGAGCTGTTTTTT. It yields the protein CASSSQPVGGSSRSGELFF.

The chain joins TRBV3-1 (or the pseudogene TRBV3-2) to TRBJ2-5; D uncertain. Germline-derived CDR1 and CDR2 are LGHDT and YNNKEL (reference sequence). Trimming cost V 1 base and J 4 bases, with 7 bases left between them. The CDR3 runs 13 residues. The CDR3 sequence is CASSQVVIETQYF. CDR3 in DNA: TGTGCCAGCAGCCAAGTAGTCATAGAGACCCAGTACTTC.